There are a few counts of the clone carrying this T cell receptor (beta chain). Its specificity is not known. This record comes from a study of OX40 agonist ivuxolimab in advanced cancers. Trimming stripped 3 bases from V and 4 bases from J, with 10 bases between. CDR1 and CDR2 from the germline V gene are MNHGY and SVAAGI. The CDR3 spans 13 residues. Clones were read by immunoSEQ multiplex PCR, and TCRdb kept only the in-frame ones, dropping some. This table has 84,000 or so clones, around 94% appearing once. Autoimmune disease history or systemic immunosuppression led to patients being barred. Blood got drawn at baseline, again on cycle 4 day 1, and then on cycle 7 day 1. Study-level results: At 0.1 to 3.0 mg/kg, CD4+ and CD8+ blood T cells expanded clonally by week 6.

The source is an adult with an advanced solid tumor such as melanoma, head and neck, liver or kidney cancer. J is TRBJ2-7 and V is TRBV6-9; weak D call: TRBD1 (6 bases). The sequencing used CD4+ or CD8+ T cells sorted from blood, collected in a trial of the OX40 agonist ivuxolimab. The CDR3 nucleotides are TGTGCCAGCAGTTACTCGACAGGATACGAGCAGTACTTC. This sequence encodes CASSYSTGYEQYF.